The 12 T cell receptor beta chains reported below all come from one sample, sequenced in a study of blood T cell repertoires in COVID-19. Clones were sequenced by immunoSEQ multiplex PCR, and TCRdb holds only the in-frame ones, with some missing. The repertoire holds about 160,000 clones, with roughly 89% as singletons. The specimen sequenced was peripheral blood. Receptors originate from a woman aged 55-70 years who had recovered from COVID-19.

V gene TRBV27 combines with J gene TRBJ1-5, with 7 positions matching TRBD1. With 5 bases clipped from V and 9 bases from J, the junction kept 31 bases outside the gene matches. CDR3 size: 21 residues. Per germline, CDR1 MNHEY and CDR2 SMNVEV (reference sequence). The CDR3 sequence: CASSPLRGISQGGGSRGPQHF. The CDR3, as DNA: TGTGCCAGCAGTCCACTCAGAGGGATAAGCCAGGGGGGAGGAAGTAGAGGGCCCCAGCATTTT.

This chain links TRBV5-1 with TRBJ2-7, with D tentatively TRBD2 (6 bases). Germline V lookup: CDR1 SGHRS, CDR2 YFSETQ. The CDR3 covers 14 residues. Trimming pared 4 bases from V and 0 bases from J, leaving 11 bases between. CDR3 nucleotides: TGCGCCAGCAGCCCTGGGACTTCCTCCTACGAGCAGTACTTC. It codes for CASSPGTSSYEQYF.

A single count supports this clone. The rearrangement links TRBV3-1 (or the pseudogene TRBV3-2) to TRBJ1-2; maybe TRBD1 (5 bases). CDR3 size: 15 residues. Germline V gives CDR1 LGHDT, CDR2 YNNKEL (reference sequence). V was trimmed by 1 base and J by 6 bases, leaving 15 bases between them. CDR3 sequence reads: CASSQATVVLDGYTF. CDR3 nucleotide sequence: TGTGCCAGCAGCCAAGCGACAGTTGTTCTGGATGGCTACACCTTC.

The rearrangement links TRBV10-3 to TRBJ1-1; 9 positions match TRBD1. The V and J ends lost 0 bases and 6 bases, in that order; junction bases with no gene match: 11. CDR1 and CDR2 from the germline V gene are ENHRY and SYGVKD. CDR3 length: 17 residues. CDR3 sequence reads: CAISESIIGTGFPEAFF. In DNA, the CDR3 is TGTGCCATCAGTGAGTCGATAATAGGGACAGGGTTTCCTGAAGCTTTCTTT.

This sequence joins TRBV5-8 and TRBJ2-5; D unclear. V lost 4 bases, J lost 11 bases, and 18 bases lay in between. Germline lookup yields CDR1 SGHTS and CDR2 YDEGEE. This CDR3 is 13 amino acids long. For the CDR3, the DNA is TGTGCCAGCAGCCCCCGCCAGGCGTCAGTTCAGTACTTC. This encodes CASSPRQASVQYF.

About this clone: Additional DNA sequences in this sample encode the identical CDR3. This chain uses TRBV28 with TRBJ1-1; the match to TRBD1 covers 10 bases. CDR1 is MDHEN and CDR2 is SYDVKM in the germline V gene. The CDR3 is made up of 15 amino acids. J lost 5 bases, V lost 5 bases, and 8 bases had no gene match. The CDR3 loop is CASSIRTGGRTEAFF. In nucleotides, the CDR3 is TGTGCCAGCAGTATCCGGACAGGGGGGAGGACTGAAGCTTTCTTT.

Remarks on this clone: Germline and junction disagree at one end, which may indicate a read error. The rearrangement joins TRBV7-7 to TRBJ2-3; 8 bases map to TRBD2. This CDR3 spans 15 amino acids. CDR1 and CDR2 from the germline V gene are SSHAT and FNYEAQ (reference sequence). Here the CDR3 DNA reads TGTGCTAGCAGCTTAGGAGGCGGGGGGTCAGATACGCAGTATTTT. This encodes CASSLGGGGSDTQYF.

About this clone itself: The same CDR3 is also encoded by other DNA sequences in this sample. The CDR3 here is CSVEGQGGTEAFF. DNA for the CDR3: TGCAGCGTTGAGGGGCAGGGAGGCACTGAAGCTTTCTTT. The chain is built from TRBV29-1 and TRBJ1-1, with D perhaps matching TRBD1 (5 bases). V was clipped by 3 bases and J by 4 bases, with 12 bases between them. The CDR3 runs 13 residues. CDR1 and CDR2 (germline): SQVTM, ANQGSEA.

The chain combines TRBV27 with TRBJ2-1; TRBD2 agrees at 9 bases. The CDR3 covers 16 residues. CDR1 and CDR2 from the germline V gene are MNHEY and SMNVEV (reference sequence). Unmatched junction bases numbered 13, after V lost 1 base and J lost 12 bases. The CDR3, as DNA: TGTGCCAGCAGTTTATTCGGGGCGGGGGGGCGCTTAGGGCAGTTCTTC. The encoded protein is CASSLFGAGGRLGQFF.

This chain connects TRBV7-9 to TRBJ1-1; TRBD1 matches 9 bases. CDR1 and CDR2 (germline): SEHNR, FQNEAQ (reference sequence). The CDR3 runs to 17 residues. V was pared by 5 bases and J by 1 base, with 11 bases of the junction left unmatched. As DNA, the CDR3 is TGTGCCAGCAGCCTCCGCCGGGACAGGGATAGGAACACTGAAGCTTTCTTT. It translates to CASSLRRDRDRNTEAFF. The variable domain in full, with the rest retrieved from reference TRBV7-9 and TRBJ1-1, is DTGVSQNPRHKITKRGQNVTFRCDPISEHNRLYWYRQTLGQGPEFLTYFQNEAQLEKSRLLSDRFSAERPKGSFSTLEIQRTEQGDSAMYLCASSLRRDRDRNTEAFFGQGTRLTVV.

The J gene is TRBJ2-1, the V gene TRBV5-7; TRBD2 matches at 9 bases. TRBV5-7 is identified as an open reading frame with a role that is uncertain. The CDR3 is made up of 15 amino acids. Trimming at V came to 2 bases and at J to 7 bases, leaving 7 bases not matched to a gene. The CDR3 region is CASSFGTSRRNEQFF. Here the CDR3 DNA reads TGTGCCAGCAGCTTCGGGACTAGCCGGCGAAATGAGCAGTTCTTC.

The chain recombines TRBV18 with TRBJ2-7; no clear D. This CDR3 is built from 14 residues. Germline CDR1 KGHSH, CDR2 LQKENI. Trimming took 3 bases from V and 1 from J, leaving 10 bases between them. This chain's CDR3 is CASSPGVTSYEQYF. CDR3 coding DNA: TGTGCCAGCTCACCCGGTGTGACTTCCTACGAGCAGTACTTC.